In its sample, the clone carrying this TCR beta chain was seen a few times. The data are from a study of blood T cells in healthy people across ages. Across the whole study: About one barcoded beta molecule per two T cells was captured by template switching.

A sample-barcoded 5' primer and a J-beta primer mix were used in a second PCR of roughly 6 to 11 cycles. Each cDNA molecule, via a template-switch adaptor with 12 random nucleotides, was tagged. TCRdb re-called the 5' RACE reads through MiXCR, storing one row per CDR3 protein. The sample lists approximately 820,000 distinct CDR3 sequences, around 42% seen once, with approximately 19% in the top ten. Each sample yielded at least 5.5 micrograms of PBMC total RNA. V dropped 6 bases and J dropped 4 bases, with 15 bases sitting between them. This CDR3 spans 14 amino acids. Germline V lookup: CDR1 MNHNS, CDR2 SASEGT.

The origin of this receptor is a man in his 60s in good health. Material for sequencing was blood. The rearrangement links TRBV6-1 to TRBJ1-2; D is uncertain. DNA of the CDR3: TGTGCCAGCAGCGGTGCTCGGAGTCTCTATGGCTACACCTTC. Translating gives CASSGARSLYGYTF.